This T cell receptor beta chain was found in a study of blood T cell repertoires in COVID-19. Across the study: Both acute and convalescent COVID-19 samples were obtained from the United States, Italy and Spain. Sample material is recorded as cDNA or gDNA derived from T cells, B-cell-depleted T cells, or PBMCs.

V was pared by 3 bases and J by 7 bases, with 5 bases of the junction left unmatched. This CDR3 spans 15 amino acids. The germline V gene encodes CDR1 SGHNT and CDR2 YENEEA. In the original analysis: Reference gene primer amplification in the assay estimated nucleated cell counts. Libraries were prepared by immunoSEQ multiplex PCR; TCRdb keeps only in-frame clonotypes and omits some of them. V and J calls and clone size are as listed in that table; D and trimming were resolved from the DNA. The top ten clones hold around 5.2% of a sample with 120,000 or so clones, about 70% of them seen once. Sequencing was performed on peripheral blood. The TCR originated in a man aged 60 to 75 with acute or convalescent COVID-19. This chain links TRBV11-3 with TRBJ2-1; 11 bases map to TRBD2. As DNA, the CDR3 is TGTGCCAGCAGCTTTCTACTAGCGGGAGTAAATGAGCAGTTCTTC. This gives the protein CASSFLLAGVNEQFF.